A single count supports the clone carrying this T cell receptor beta chain. As yet, its antigen is unknown. PCR employed 60 Vbeta and 13 Jbeta primers. Assay used: immunoSEQ multiplex PCR; TCRdb lists only in-frame clones, some missing. The sample consists of around 190,000 clones, 65% to 90% of them appearing once. This entry comes from a study of cytomegalovirus exposure and HLA in healthy donors. Across the whole study: Counted in an early data release were about 85 million unique TCRs from HLA-typed donors. General study findings and limits: Later on, a genetic analysis was performed. It linked a missense variant in DCLRE1C with V- and J-gene trimming of TCR beta. Analysis was performed later, and it showed HLA-associated TCR beta chains to be more clonally expanded than equally common others.

The V gene lost 6 bases and the J gene lost 0 bases, with 9 bases spanning the gap. Looked up from germline, CDR1 is MNHEY and CDR2 is SVGAGI. CDR3 size: 14 residues. The sample taken for sequencing was PBMCs. The TCR sequence derives from a woman in her forties or fifties in good health and CMV-seronegative. This rearrangement joins TRBV6-5 to TRBJ2-1; the D gene is possibly TRBD2 (5 bases). The CDR3 region is CASRVGSSYNEQFF. The CDR3 DNA reads as TGTGCCAGCAGGGTGGGGAGCTCCTACAATGAGCAGTTCTTC.